This is a list of T cell receptor beta chains from one sample in a study of PD-L1 blockade in urothelial cancer. Using immunoSEQ multiplex PCR, the repertoire was profiled, and TCRdb retains in-frame clones only, with some absent. The sample lists tens of thousands of clones, nearly 90% seen once, with 7.5% to 8.5% in the top ten. The sample in question was PBMCs, obtained around atezolizumab (anti-PD-L1) treatment. The receptors originated from a man in his fifties or sixties with urothelial cancer. CDR3s include the opening cysteine and the closing phenylalanine or tryptophan. D genes are given only for firm matches. Where a row states a size, it is once, few, many or the class of an expanded clone; other rows omit it.

CDR3 DNA	CDR3 protein	V gene	J gene	clone size	D gene
TGTGCCAGCGGGTGGGGTGCAGGGGCTAATGAAAAACTGTTTTTT	CASGWGAGANEKLFF	TRBV27	TRBJ1-4	.	.
TGCGCCAGCAGCTTGGATACTACAGGGGGAAGCTATGGCTACACCTTC	CASSLDTTGGSYGYTF	TRBV5-1	TRBJ1-2	.	TRBD1
TGTGCCAGCAGCGCTAGCGGGGGAGGCTTGGGGAATGAGCAGTTCTTC	CASSASGGGLGNEQFF	TRBV11-2	TRBJ2-1	.	TRBD2
TGTGCCAGCAGCGGGGTGACTGGAATGAACACTGAAGCTTTCTTT	CASSGVTGMNTEAFF	TRBV9	TRBJ1-1	.	.
TGTGCCAGCAGTTTAATGGAGAGCAATCAGCCCCAGCATTTT	CASSLMESNQPQHF	TRBV28	TRBJ1-5	once	.
TGTGCCAGCAGCTTGGACGGGACAGGGCATCAAGAGAGCCAGTACTTC	CASSLDGTGHQESQYF	TRBV7-9	TRBJ2-5	few	TRBD1
TGTGCCAGCAGCTTGACAGGTTTCTTGAACTATGGCTACACCTTC	CASSLTGFLNYGYTF	TRBV7-9	TRBJ1-2	.	.
TGTGCCAGCAGCCTAGGGACAGGCTCTGGAAACACCATATATTTT	CASSLGTGSGNTIYF	TRBV11-2	TRBJ1-3	.	TRBD1
TGCGCCAGCAGTGAGTCGGGGGGGACTGAAGCTTTCTTT	CASSESGGTEAFF	TRBV10-1	TRBJ1-1	.	.
TGCGCCAGCAGTCAATATCGGGGGGAAGAATGGATGATCTACGAGCAGTACTTC	CASSQYRGEEWMIYEQYF	TRBV23-1	TRBJ2-7	.	TRBD2
TGTGCCAGCAGCTTGAGTCCCACACCTTACAATGAGCAGTTCTTC	CASSLSPTPYNEQFF	TRBV5-4	TRBJ2-1	.	.
TGTGCCAGCAGATCACAGGGGGTCACCGGGGAGCTGTTTTTT	CASRSQGVTGELFF	TRBV2	TRBJ2-2	once	TRBD1
TGTGCCAGCAGCCCCGGGACAGGGAGGGGATCCTATAATTCACCCCTCCACTTT	CASSPGTGRGSYNSPLHF	TRBV7-3	TRBJ1-6	.	TRBD1
TGTGCCAGCAGCTTAGTAGAGGGGGCTGCAGGGGCCAACGTCCTGACTTTC	CASSLVEGAAGANVLTF	TRBV13	TRBJ2-6	once	TRBD1
TGTGCCAGCAGCCTCAGACAGGGAAGGGACTACGAGCAGTACTTC	CASSLRQGRDYEQYF	TRBV7-9	TRBJ2-7	.	TRBD1
TGTGCCTGGAGTGGACTAGATTACAATGAGCAGTTCTTC	CAWSGLDYNEQFF	TRBV30	TRBJ2-1	.	.
TGTGCCAGCAAGCTACAGAACCTCTCTGGAAACACCATATATTTT	CASKLQNLSGNTIYF	TRBV6-6	TRBJ1-3	.	.
TGTGCCAGCAGCTCGGGGGGGGGCAGGGCAAGCGCTGAAGCTTTCTTT	CASSSGGGRASAEAFF	TRBV7-9	TRBJ1-1	.	.
TGTGCCAGCAGCTTAGGGACAGGGATCTACAATGAGCAGTTCTTC	CASSLGTGIYNEQFF	TRBV5-5	TRBJ2-1	.	TRBD1
TGTGCCACTGTAGACAGGCGAACTAATGAAAAACTGTTTTTT	CATVDRRTNEKLFF	TRBV2	TRBJ1-4	.	.
TGCGCCAGCAGCTTGGGTCTGGCAGGCAATCAGCCCCAGCATTTT	CASSLGLAGNQPQHF	TRBV5-1	TRBJ1-5	.	.
TGTGCCAGCAGTTACCGCGGACAGCCCACAGATACGCAGTATTTT	CASSYRGQPTDTQYF	TRBV6-5	TRBJ2-3	.	.
TGTGCCAGCAGCCAGGGGACTAGCGGGGGGTACAATGAGCAGTTCTTC	CASSQGTSGGYNEQFF	TRBV4-2	TRBJ2-1	.	TRBD2
TGTGCCAGCAGCCGGGGGGGTTTGGACACCGGGGAGCTGTTTTTT	CASSRGGLDTGELFF	TRBV7-3	TRBJ2-2	.	TRBD2
TGTGCCAGCAGCGCCAGACTAGCGGGGAGCACAGATACGCAGTATTTT	CASSARLAGSTDTQYF	TRBV9	TRBJ2-3	.	TRBD2
TGTGCCAGCACCCCTAGCTCGGGGTACTATGGCTACACCTTC	CASTPSSGYYGYTF	TRBV7-9	TRBJ1-2	.	.
TGTGCCAGCAGGGCTAGCTTGGTAGATACGCAGTATTTT	CASRASLVDTQYF	TRBV2	TRBJ2-3	.	.
TGTGCTAGCAGCGCAAGAGCTGATGGTGGCACCGGGGAGCTGTTTTTT	CASSARADGGTGELFF	TRBV7-7	TRBJ2-2	.	.
TGTGCCAGCAGCGTAGGGTCGGTGAACACTGAAGCTTTCTTT	CASSVGSVNTEAFF	TRBV9	TRBJ1-1	.	.
TGTGCCAGCAGCCCTGGGGGCGGGAACTATGGCTACACCTTC	CASSPGGGNYGYTF	TRBV11-2	TRBJ1-2	.	.
TGTGCCAGCTCACCATTAGCGGGGGGTGGCACAGATACGCAGTATTTT	CASSPLAGGGTDTQYF	TRBV18	TRBJ2-3	.	TRBD2
TGTGCCATCAGTACGGGACAGGGGAATCAGCCCCAGCATTTT	CAISTGQGNQPQHF	TRBV10-3	TRBJ1-5	.	TRBD1
TGTGCCAGCAGCGTAGTAGGGGGTTCTGAGCAGTTCTTC	CASSVVGGSEQFF	TRBV9	TRBJ2-1	.	.
TGTGCCAGCAGCCGCGTGGGGCAGGACTATGGCTACACCTTC	CASSRVGQDYGYTF	TRBV6-5	TRBJ1-2	.	.
TGTGCCTGCACTAGCGGGGGGGCCTGGGAGACCCAGTACTTC	CACTSGGAWETQYF	TRBV30	TRBJ2-5	.	TRBD2
TGTGCCAGCACCGGAGGGGAGTCGGGGATTGATGAGCAGTTCTTC	CASTGGESGIDEQFF	TRBV7-9	TRBJ2-1	.	.
TGTGCCACCAGCAGAGATTGGGCAGGTGGCACCGGGGAGCTGTTTTTT	CATSRDWAGGTGELFF	TRBV15	TRBJ2-2	.	.
TGTGCCAGTAGACCCCAGGGGACCGGGGAGCTGTTTTTT	CASRPQGTGELFF	TRBV19	TRBJ2-2	.	.
TGTGCTAGTGGTTTGGGGGAAGGGAGCACTGAAGCTTTCTTT	CASGLGEGSTEAFF	TRBV12-5	TRBJ1-1	.	.
TGTGCCAGCACCCCCTCATTGCAGTCATCCTTTAACTATGGCTACACCTTC	CASTPSLQSSFNYGYTF	TRBV7-8	TRBJ1-2	.	.
TGTGCCAGCAGCTTGGGAGGGAGCTTGGGTCCTCAGCCCCAGCATTTT	CASSLGGSLGPQPQHF	TRBV5-6	TRBJ1-5	.	.
TGCGCCAGCAGCCACCCGACAGGTTTCTCTGGAAACACCATATATTTT	CASSHPTGFSGNTIYF	TRBV4-1	TRBJ1-3	.	.
TGTGCCAGCAGCTTACAATCAGGCCCCACAGATACGCAGTATTTT	CASSLQSGPTDTQYF	TRBV7-2	TRBJ2-3	.	.
TGTGCCAGCAGCTTAAACAGGGTTGTTGACGAGCAGTACTTC	CASSLNRVVDEQYF	TRBV11-2	TRBJ2-7	.	.
TGCGCCAGCAGCCAGGGGCTAGGTCCGTGGGACACTGAAGCTTTCTTT	CASSQGLGPWDTEAFF	TRBV4-3	TRBJ1-1	.	.